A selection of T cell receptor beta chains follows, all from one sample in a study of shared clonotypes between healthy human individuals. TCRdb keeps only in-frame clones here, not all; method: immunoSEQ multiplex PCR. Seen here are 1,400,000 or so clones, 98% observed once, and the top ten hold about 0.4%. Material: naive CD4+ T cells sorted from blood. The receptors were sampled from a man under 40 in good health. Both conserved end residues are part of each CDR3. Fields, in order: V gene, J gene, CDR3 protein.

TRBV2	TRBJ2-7	CASSLGVRDEQYF
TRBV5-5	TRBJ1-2	CASSLYGDLLAAYF
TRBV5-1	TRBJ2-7	CASSMRFGPYEQYF
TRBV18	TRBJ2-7	CASSPLRQALSYEQYF
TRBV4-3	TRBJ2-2	CASSQDYYQSNTGELFF
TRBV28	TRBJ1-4	CASSGTGLTNEKLFF
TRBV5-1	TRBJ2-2	CASSTGERPGELFF
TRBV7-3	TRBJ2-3	CASSLTDRNTDTQYF
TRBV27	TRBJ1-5	CASSPGTVYQPQHF
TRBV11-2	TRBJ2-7	CASSWSPGAAQYF
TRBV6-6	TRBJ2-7	CARERGRSNEQYF
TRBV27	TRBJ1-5	CASSLNRAVDQPQHF
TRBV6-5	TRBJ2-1	CASSWGLGNAEQFF
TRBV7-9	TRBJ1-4	CASSLGAPNEKLFF
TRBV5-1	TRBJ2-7	CASSLAEGATYEQYF
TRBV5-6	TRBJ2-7	CASSPSHISGFGYEQYF
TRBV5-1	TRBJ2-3	CASSLLGEDTQYF
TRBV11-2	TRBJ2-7	CASSRSGAGYEQYF
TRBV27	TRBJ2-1	CASSFRVRTAFAGGEGEQFF
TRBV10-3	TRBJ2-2	CAISEFRADTGELFF